This T cell receptor beta chain was sequenced in a study of blood T cell repertoires in COVID-19. Method: immunoSEQ multiplex PCR; TCRdb's copy keeps in-frame clones and lacks some. The sample lists approximately 280,000 clones; about 89% were seen once. The sequence was collected from a man in his fifties or sixties with acute or convalescent COVID-19. Material for sequencing was peripheral blood.

The CDR3 loop reads CASSSNPTGNYGYTF. DNA of the CDR3: TGTGCCAGCAGTTCCAACCCGACAGGGAACTATGGCTACACCTTC. The chain combines TRBV6-5 with TRBJ1-2; 7 bases align to TRBD1. The J segment lost 2 bases and the V segment lost 4 bases, leaving 7 bases of the junction unmatched. This CDR3 is 15 amino acids long. Germline-derived CDR1 and CDR2 are MNHEY and SVGAGI.